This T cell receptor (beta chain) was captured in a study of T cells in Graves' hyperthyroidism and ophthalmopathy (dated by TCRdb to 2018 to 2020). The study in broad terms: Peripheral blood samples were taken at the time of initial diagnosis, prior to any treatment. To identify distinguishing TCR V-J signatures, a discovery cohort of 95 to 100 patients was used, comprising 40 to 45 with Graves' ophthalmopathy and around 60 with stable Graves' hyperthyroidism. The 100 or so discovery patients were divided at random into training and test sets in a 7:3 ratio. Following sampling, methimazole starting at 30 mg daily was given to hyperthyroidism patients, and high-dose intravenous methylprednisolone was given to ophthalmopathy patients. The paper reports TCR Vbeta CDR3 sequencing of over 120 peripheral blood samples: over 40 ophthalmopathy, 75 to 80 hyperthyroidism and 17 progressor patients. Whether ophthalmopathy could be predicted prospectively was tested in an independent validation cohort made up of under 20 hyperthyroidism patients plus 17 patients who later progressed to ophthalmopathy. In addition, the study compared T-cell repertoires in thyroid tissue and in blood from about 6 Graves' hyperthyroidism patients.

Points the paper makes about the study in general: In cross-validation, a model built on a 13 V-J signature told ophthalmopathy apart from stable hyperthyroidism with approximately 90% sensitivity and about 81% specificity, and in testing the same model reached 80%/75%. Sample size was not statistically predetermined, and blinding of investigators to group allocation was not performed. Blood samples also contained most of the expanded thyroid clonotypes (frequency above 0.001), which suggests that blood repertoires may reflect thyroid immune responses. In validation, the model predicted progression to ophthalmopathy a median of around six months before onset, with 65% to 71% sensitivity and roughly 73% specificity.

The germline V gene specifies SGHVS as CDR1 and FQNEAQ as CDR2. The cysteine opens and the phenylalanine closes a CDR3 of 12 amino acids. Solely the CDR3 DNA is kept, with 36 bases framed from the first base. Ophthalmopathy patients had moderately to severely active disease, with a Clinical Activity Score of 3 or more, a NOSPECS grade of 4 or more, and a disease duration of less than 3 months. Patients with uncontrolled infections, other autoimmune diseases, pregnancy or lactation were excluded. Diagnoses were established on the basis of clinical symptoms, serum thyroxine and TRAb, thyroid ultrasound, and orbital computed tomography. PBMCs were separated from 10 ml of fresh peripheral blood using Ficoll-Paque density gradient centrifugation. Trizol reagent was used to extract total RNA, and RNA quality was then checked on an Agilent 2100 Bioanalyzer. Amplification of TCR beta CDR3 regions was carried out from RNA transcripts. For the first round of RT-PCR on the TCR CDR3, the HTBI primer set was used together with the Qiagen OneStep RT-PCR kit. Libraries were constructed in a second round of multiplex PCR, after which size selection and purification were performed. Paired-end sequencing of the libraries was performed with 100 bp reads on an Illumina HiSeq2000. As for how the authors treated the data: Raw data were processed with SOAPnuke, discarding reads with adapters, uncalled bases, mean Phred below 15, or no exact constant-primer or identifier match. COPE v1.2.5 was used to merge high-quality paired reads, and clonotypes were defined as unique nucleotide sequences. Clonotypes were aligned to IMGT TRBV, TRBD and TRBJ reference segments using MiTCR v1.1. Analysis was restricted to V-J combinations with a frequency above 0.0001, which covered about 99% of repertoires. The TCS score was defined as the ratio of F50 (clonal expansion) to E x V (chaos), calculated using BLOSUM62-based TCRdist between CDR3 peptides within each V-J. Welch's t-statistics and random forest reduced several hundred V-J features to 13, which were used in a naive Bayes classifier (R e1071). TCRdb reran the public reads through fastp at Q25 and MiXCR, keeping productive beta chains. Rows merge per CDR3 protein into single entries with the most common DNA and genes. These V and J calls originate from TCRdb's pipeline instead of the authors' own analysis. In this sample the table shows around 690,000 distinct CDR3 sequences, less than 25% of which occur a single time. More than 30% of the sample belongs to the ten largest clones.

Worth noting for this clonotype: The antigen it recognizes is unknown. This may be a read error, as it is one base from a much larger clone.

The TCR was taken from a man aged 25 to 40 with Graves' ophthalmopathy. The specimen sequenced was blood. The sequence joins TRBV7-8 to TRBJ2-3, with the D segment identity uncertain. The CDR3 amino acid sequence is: CAGSLEPDTQYF. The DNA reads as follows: TGTGCCGGCAGCTTAGAGCCAGATACGCAGTATTTT.